These 12 T cell receptor beta chains came from one sample sequenced in a study of blood T cell repertoires in COVID-19. TCRdb's copy holds only in-frame clones and misses some; the assay was immunoSEQ multiplex PCR. The table records more than 300,000 clones, 83% of them present only once. The specimen was peripheral blood. The receptors originated from a woman aged 45-60 years with acute or convalescent COVID-19.

The chain has TRBV11-2 and TRBJ2-1; D gene uncertain. V lost 6 bases, J lost 8 bases, and 5 bases lay in between. The CDR3 runs to 10 residues. The germline gives CDR1 SGHAT, CDR2 FQNNGV. For the CDR3, the DNA is TGTGCCAGCAGTTATCATGAGCAGTTCTTC. Translated, it gives CASSYHEQFF. The full variable domain, its missing parts supplied by reference TRBV11-2 and TRBJ2-1, is EAGVAQSPRYKIIEKRQSVAFWCNPISGHATLYWYQQILGQGPKLLIQFQNNGVVDDSQLPKDRFSAERLKGVDSTLKIQPAKLEDSAVYLCASSYHEQFFGPGTRLTVL.

This clone was observed once. The rearrangement links TRBV11-3 to TRBJ2-5, with 10 positions matching TRBD1. V was clipped by 6 bases and J by 2 bases; unmatched bases: 9. This CDR3 is 16 amino acids long. Germline assignment: CDR1 SGHNT and CDR2 YENEEA. Here the CDR3 DNA reads TGTGCCAGCAGTCAACTGGACAGGGGGGGGCAAGAGACCCAGTACTTC. It specifies CASSQLDRGGQETQYF.

The rearrangement joins TRBV5-4 to TRBJ1-2; TRBD1 matches at 9 bases. This CDR3 spans 16 amino acids. Germline CDR1 is SGHNT and CDR2 is YYREEE (reference sequence). Trimming at V came to 0 bases and at J to 1 base, leaving 4 bases not matched to a gene. The CDR3, as DNA: TGTGCCAGCAGCTTGGGCCCGGGACAGGGTAACTATGGCTACACCTTC. This gives the protein CASSLGPGQGNYGYTF.

The chain couples TRBV27 to TRBJ1-4, with D possibly TRBD1 on 6 matching bases. V was clipped by 6 bases and J by 3 bases, with 11 bases between them. This CDR3 has 14 amino acids. Germline CDR1 and CDR2: MNHEY and SMNVEV (reference sequence). CDR3 sequence (DNA): TGTGCCAGCAGACAGGGACGTTCTAATGAAAAACTGTTTTTT. It is translated as CASRQGRSNEKLFF.

There are a few counts of this clone. The chain employs TRBV5-4 and TRBJ2-5; 7 bases are shared with TRBD1. Germline V CDR1 and CDR2: SGHNT, YYREEE (reference sequence). V dropped 1 base and J dropped 3; count of bases not matched to a gene: 6. The CDR3 is 15 residues long. CDR3 residues: CASSLSQGVEETQYF. For the CDR3, the DNA is TGTGCCAGCAGCTTGTCCCAGGGGGTGGAAGAGACCCAGTACTTC.

CDR3: CASSFGQNEKLFF. The CDR3 coding sequence is TGTGCCAGCAGCTTTGGACAGAATGAAAAACTGTTTTTT. The chain links TRBV5-8 to TRBJ1-4; maybe TRBD1 (6 bases). The length of the CDR3 is 13 residues. From germline, CDR1 is SGHTS and CDR2 YDEGEE. Trimming stripped 2 bases from V and 5 bases from J, with 7 bases between.

The J gene is TRBJ1-1, the V gene TRBV27; D gene uncertain. This CDR3 contains 15 residues. CDR1 and CDR2 from the germline V gene are MNHEY and SMNVEV (reference sequence). The V end was cut by 4 bases, the J end by 4 bases, with 16 bases between. This CDR3 is CASSSAKEEGTEAFF. The CDR3 coding sequence is TGTGCCAGCAGTTCCGCCAAGGAGGAGGGCACTGAAGCTTTCTTT.

The gene calls are TRBV5-1 and TRBJ1-5, with 8 positions matching TRBD1. CDR1 and CDR2 from the germline V gene are SGHRS and YFSETQ. The CDR3 sequence is 17 residues long. The junction had 10 bases not matched to a gene; V was cut back by 0 bases and J by 5 bases. CDR3 sequence reads: CASSLGPLRGRDQPQHF. The CDR3 DNA sequence: TGCGCCAGCAGCTTGGGTCCCCTCAGGGGGCGAGATCAGCCCCAGCATTTT.

This chain uses TRBV15 with TRBJ2-7; D is unresolved. V lost 0 bases, J lost 0 bases, and 6 bases lay in between. The CDR3 is 14 amino acids. In germline, CDR1 is LNHNV, CDR2 YYDKDF (reference sequence). In DNA form, the CDR3 reads TGTGCCACCAGCAGAGACTTGAGCTCCTACGAGCAGTACGTC. It yields the protein CATSRDLSSYEQYV.

This clone was found a few times. This chain uses TRBV18 with TRBJ2-2; TRBD1 matches 9 bases. Germline CDR1 and CDR2: KGHSH and LQKENI. Trimming took 3 bases from V and 4 from J; bases not matched to a gene: 3. The CDR3 is 15 amino acids. Here the CDR3 reads CASSPTTGGTGELFF. CDR3 in DNA: TGTGCCAGCTCACCGACGACAGGGGGCACCGGGGAGCTGTTTTTT.

This clone was seen a single time. J is TRBJ2-5 and V is TRBV5-6; 10 bases agree with TRBD1. V lost 4 bases, J lost 5 bases, and 2 bases stayed unmatched. Germline V gene lookup returns CDR1 SGHDT and CDR2 YYEEEE. This CDR3 comprises 13 residues. For the CDR3, the DNA is TGTGCCAGCAGCCGGGGACAGGGGGAGACCCAGTACTTC. Translated: CASSRGQGETQYF.

The CDR3 DNA follows: TGTGCCAGCAGTTTCCTCAATCAGCCCCAGCATTTT. Its protein is CASSFLNQPQHF. The V and J genes are TRBV12-3 or TRBV12-4 and TRBJ1-5, with D unresolved. CDR3 length: 12 residues. Trimming left V 3 bases short and J 3 bases short, with 3 bases between.